This record looks at one T cell receptor (beta chain) sequence and its context. The record originates from a study of blood T cell repertoires in COVID-19. In germline, CDR1 is SGHTS, CDR2 YDEGEE. The CDR3 sequence is 19 residues long. J gave up 1 base and V 4 bases, and 17 bases lay outside the gene matches. Profiling relied on immunoSEQ multiplex PCR, and the TCRdb table lists in-frame clones only, not all of them. The data contain about 310,000 clones, 75% to 90% of them singletons. The chain uses TRBV5-8 and TRBJ2-5; 9 bases are shared with TRBD1. This clonotype was sampled from a man aged 25 to 45 who had recovered from COVID-19. The source material was PBMCs or T cells enriched from blood (not recorded which). The CDR3 sequence: CASSRSPAGTGKAQETQYF. The CDR3 region has the DNA TGTGCCAGCAGCCGATCACCAGCCGGGACAGGGAAGGCCCAAGAGACCCAGTACTTC.